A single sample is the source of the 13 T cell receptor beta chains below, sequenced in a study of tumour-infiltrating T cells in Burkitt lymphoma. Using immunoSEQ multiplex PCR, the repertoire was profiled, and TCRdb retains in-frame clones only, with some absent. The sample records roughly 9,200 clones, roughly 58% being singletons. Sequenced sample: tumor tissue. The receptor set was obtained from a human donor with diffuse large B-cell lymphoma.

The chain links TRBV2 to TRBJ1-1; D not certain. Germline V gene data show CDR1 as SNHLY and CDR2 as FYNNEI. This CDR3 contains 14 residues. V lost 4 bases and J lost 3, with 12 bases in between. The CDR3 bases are TGTGCCAGCAGTGCGGGTCGGGTATACACTGAAGCTTTCTTT. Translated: CASSAGRVYTEAFF.

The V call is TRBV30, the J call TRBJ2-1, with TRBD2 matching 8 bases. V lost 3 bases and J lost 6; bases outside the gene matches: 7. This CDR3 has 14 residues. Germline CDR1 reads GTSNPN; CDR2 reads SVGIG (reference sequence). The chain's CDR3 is CAWRDLSGGNEQFF. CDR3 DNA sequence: TGTGCCTGGAGGGATTTAAGCGGGGGCAATGAGCAGTTCTTC.

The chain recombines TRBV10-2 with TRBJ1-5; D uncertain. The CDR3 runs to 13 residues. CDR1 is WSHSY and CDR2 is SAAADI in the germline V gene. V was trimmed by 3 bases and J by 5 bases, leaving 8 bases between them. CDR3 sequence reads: CASSDIWDQPQHF. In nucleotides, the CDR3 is TGCGCCAGCAGTGATATTTGGGATCAGCCCCAGCATTTT.

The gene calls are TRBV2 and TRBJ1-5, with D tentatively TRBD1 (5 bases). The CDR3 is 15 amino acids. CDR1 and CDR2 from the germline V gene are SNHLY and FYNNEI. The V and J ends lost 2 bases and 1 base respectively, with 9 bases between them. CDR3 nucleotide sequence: TGTGCCAGCAGTGAAAGGGGTGGGAGCAATCAGCCCCAGCATTTT. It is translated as CASSERGGSNQPQHF.

DNA of the CDR3: TGTGCCAGCAGCGTAGGGCAAGGGACAGGGCTTGTTGGTGGGGCCAACGTCCTGACTTTC. As protein: CASSVGQGTGLVGGANVLTF. This sequence joins TRBV9 and TRBJ2-6; 9 bases map to TRBD1. The junction had 13 bases not matched to a gene; V was cut back by 0 bases and J by 3 bases. CDR1 is SGDLS and CDR2 is YYNGEE in the germline V gene. There are 20 residues in the CDR3.

CDR3 region: CASSLGSGNQPQHF. CDR3 bases: TGTGCCAGCAGCTTGGGGTCTGGGAATCAGCCCCAGCATTTT. The V gene is TRBV11-2, the J gene TRBJ1-5; D uncertain. Germline CDR1 reads SGHAT; CDR2 reads FQNNGV. The CDR3 totals 14 residues. Trimming shortened V by 3 bases and J by 4 bases, and 10 bases separated the two germline ends.

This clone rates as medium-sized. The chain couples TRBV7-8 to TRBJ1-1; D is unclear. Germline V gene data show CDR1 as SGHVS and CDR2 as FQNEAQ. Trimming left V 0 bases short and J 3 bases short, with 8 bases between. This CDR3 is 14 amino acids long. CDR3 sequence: CASSLAHPDTEAFF. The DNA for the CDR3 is TGTGCCAGCAGCTTAGCACACCCGGACACTGAAGCTTTCTTT. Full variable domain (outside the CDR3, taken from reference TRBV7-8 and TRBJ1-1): GAGVSQSPRYKVAKRGQDVALRCDPISGHVSLFWYQQALGQGPEFLTYFQNEAQLDKSGLPSDRFFAERPEGSVSTLKIQRTQQEDSAVYLCASSLAHPDTEAFFGQGTRLTVV.

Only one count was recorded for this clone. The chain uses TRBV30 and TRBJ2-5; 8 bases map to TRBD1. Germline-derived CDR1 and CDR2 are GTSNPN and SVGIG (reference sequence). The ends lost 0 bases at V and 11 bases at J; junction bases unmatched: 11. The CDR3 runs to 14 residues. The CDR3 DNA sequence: TGTGCCTGGAGTGTAGGGCAGGGGGCCAGTGAGCAGTACTTC. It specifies CAWSVGQGASEQYF. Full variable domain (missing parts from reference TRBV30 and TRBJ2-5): SQTIHQWPATLVQPVGSPLSLECTVEGTSNPNLYWYRQAAGRGLQLLFYSVGIGQISSEVPQNLSASRPQDRQFILSSKKLLLSDSGFYLCAWSVGQGASEQYFGPGTRLLVL.

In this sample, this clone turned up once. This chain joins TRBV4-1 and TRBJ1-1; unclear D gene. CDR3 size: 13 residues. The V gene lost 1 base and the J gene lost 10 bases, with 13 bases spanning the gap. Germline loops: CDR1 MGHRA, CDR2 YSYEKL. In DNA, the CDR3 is TGCGCCAGCAGCCAAGGGTCCCGAGGGAGAGCTTTCTTT. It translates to CASSQGSRGRAFF.

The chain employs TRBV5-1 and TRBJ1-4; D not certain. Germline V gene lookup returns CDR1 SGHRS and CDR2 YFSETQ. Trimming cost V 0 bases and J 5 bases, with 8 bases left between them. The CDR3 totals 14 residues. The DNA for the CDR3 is TGCGCCAGCAGCTTGGGTGGTGACAATGAAAAACTGTTTTTT. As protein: CASSLGGDNEKLFF.

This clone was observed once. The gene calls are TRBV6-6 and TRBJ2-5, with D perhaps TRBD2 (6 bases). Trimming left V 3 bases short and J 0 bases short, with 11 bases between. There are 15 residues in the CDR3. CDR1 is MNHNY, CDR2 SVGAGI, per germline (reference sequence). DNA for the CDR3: TGTGCCAGCAGTTATGGGGCTAGCGACCAAGAGACCCAGTACTTC. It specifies CASSYGASDQETQYF.

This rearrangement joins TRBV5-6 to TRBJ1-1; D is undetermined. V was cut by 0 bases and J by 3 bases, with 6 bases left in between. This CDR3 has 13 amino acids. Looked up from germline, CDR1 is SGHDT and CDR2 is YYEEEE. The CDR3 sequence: CASSLAADTEAFF. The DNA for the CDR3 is TGTGCCAGCAGCTTGGCGGCGGACACTGAAGCTTTCTTT.

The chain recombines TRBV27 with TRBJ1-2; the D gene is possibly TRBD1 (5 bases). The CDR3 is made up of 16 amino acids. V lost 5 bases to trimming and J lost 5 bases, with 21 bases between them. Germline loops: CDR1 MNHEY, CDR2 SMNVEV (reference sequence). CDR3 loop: CASSLSREFLSYGYTF. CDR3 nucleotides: TGTGCCAGCAGTCTGTCCAGGGAATTCCTTTCGTATGGCTACACCTTC.